This TCR beta chain derives from a study of blood T cell repertoires in COVID-19. The data were produced by immunoSEQ multiplex PCR, yet TCRdb's version contains in-frame clones alone and is incomplete. The sample holds 45,000 to 50,000 clones, around 80% seen once. Germline V gene sequence: CDR1 KGHDR, CDR2 SFDVKD. V gave up 2 bases and J gave up 4 bases; unmatched junction bases: 3. There are 14 residues in the CDR3. The clonotype was recovered from an elderly man in a cohort sampled during active COVID-19. The sequencing sample was made of peripheral blood. The rearrangement joins TRBV24-1 to TRBJ2-5, with 7 bases aligning to TRBD1. The CDR3 spells CATSDSYRGETQYF. The DNA of the CDR3 is TGTGCCACCAGTGATTCCTACAGGGGAGAGACCCAGTACTTC.